The text below deals with one T cell receptor beta chain. The target antigen is unknown. Trimming shortened V by 7 bases and J by 7 bases, and 7 bases separated the two germline ends. CDR3 length: 11 residues. The data originate from a study of identical twins. Template switching, a step in the protocol, added a universal primer site, and cDNA carried unique molecular identifiers. Using its own MiXCR run on the 5' RACE reads, TCRdb lists one record per CDR3 protein. The sample consists of a few hundred thousand distinct CDR3 sequences, 13% to 15% of them appearing once. Study-level results: The abundant beta clonotypes from cord blood had fewer insertions, and memory repertoires had none of this.

In addition, the sample was reused for a study of yellow fever vaccine responses in identical twins.

The genes are TRBV12-3 or TRBV12-4 and TRBJ2-2, with D uncertain. This clonotype was obtained from a woman aged 18-29 years in good health. The sample was CD4+ T cells sorted from blood. The CDR3 protein is CASTSLGELFF. CDR3 nucleotide sequence: TGTGCCAGCACCAGTCTCGGGGAGCTGTTTTTT.